What follows are 9 T cell receptor beta chains derived from one specimen sequenced in a study of shared clonotypes between healthy human individuals. Measured with immunoSEQ multiplex PCR; TCRdb has only the in-frame clones, and not every one. Here the sample spans approximately 470,000 clones, roughly 80% being singletons. Specimen: PBMCs. These TCRs come from a middle-aged woman in good health. Some clones in this sample may be carry-over from other donors' samples.

Only a few counts were recorded for this clone. This chain joins TRBV4-1 and TRBJ1-5, with a weak D call TRBD1 (5 bases). V gave up 4 bases and J gave up 2 bases, with 12 bases separating them. Germline V lookup: CDR1 MGHRA, CDR2 YSYEKL. The CDR3 extends over 15 amino acids. The CDR3 DNA is TGCGCCAGCAGCCCGGGGGGGATACGCAATCAGCCCCAGCATTTT. Protein product: CASSPGGIRNQPQHF.

This chain connects TRBV7-9 to TRBJ2-7; D is ambiguous. Trimming took 0 bases from V and 6 from J, leaving 6 bases between them. Per germline, CDR1 SEHNR and CDR2 FQNEAQ (reference sequence). The CDR3 has 12 amino acids. CDR3 loop: CASSLAPGEQYF. The CDR3, as DNA: TGTGCCAGCAGCTTAGCACCAGGCGAGCAGTACTTC.

This clone was counted ten times or more. V gene TRBV4-1 combines with J gene TRBJ2-7; D assignment may be TRBD1 or TRBD2 (5 bases each). The CDR3 length is 13 residues. V lost 6 bases to trimming and J lost 2 bases, with 11 bases between them. Germline values: CDR1 MGHRA, CDR2 YSYEKL. The DNA of the CDR3 is TGCGCCAGCAGTCCCGGGGCAGCCTACGAGCAGTACTTC. Translating gives CASSPGAAYEQYF.

V is TRBV2 and J is TRBJ2-3, with a tentative D call TRBD2 (5 bases). Germline CDR1 is SNHLY and CDR2 is FYNNEI. V gave up 6 bases and J gave up 0 bases, with 13 bases separating them. The CDR3 is 15 amino acids. CDR3 in DNA: TGTGCCAGCAGACTCAGGACTTCTAGCACAGATACGCAGTATTTT. As protein: CASRLRTSSTDTQYF.

In this sample, this clone turned up a few times. The chain carries TRBV29-1 and TRBJ2-7; 11 positions match TRBD2. Germline trimming cut 6 bases from V and 0 bases from J; bases unmatched to any gene: 10. The CDR3 length is 16 residues. Germline CDR1 and CDR2: SQVTM and ANQGSEA. The CDR3 DNA reads TGCAGCGTAAACGACTTTCTAGCGGGAGGCTCCTACGAGCAGTACTTC. It encodes CSVNDFLAGGSYEQYF.

Note on this clone: This may come from a read error, since a much larger clone is one base off. The V call is TRBV30, the J call TRBJ1-4, with 7 bases that match TRBD1. This CDR3 comprises 15 residues. Per the germline V gene, CDR1 is GTSNPN and CDR2 is SVGIG (reference sequence). Here the CDR3 reads CAWGPQTGLREKPFF. The DNA of the CDR3 is TGTGCCTGGGGCCCCCAGACAGGGCTTAGGGAAAAACCGTTTTTT.

The chain joins TRBV30 to TRBJ1-3, with 7 nucleotides matching TRBD1. V dropped 1 base and J dropped 4; count of bases not matched to a gene: 4. Germline V gene data show CDR1 as GTSNPN and CDR2 as SVGIG (reference sequence). The CDR3 spans 14 residues. CDR3 region: CAWSAGGVGNTIYF. For the CDR3, the DNA is TGTGCCTGGAGTGCAGGGGGGGTCGGAAACACCATATATTTT.

The CDR3 region has the DNA TGTGCCAGCAGTTTTCGGAAGGGGGTGGGTGAGCAGTACTTC. Residues: CASSFRKGVGEQYF. V gene TRBV6-5 combines with J gene TRBJ2-7; D is perhaps TRBD1 (6 bases). Germline V gene sequence: CDR1 MNHEY, CDR2 SVGAGI. V dropped 4 bases and J dropped 7 bases, with 17 bases sitting between them. This CDR3 contains 14 residues.

In its sample, this clone was seen a few times. The rearrangement joins TRBV5-1 to TRBJ2-3, with unresolved D. V lost 0 bases, J lost 1 base, and 12 bases lay in between. The CDR3 totals 16 residues. The germline CDR1 and CDR2 sequences are SGHRS and YFSETQ. CDR3 sequence reads: CASSLEGGARTDTQYF. CDR3 sequence (DNA): TGCGCCAGCAGCTTGGAAGGCGGTGCGCGCACAGATACGCAGTATTTT.